The entry below gives a single T cell receptor beta chain sequence along with its context. Per the authors' pipeline: Estimates of nucleated cell counts were drawn from the amplification of reference gene primers. Repertoires were generated with immunoSEQ multiplex PCR, while TCRdb's copy carries only in-frame clones and drops some. V and J calls and clone size are given by that table; D and trimming were obtained from the DNA. This sample has hundreds of thousands of clones; around 91% occur once, and the top ten carry roughly 0.99%. All enrollees were roughly 18 to 100 years old and from approximately 24 US areas. Cohort 3 donors counted as recovered after two negative PCRs, clearance, or resolved symptoms. Trimming cost V 6 bases and J 6 bases, with 15 bases left between them. This CDR3 has 13 residues. CDR1 is MGHRA and CDR2 is YSYEKL in the germline V gene. These data belong to a study of blood T cell repertoires in COVID-19. Study details: The origin of the acute and convalescent COVID-19 samples was the United States, Italy and Spain.

Sequencing used PBMCs or T cells enriched from blood (not recorded which). This TCR was recovered from a man younger than 30 who had recovered from COVID-19. This chain joins TRBV4-1 and TRBJ2-7; D is perhaps TRBD2 (6 bases). CDR3 in DNA: TGCGCCAGCAGTAAGCTGGGGGGTCGCGAGCAGTACTTC. Translated, it gives CASSKLGGREQYF.